These T cell receptor beta chains were read from a single sample in a study of OX40 agonist ivuxolimab in advanced cancers. The method was immunoSEQ multiplex PCR; TCRdb's version includes in-frame clones alone and lacks a portion of them. The data hold tens of thousands of clones, with roughly 80% observed a single time. The sequencing used CD4+ or CD8+ T cells sorted from blood, collected in a trial of the OX40 agonist ivuxolimab. The receptor source for this set is an adult with an advanced solid tumor such as melanoma, head and neck, liver or kidney cancer. The CDR3 runs from the conserved cysteine through the conserved F or W. The D gene is left open where the match is weak. Rows give clone size only sometimes, using once, few, many, or a class for an expanded clone.

v_gene	j_gene	abundance	d_gene	CDR3nt	CDR3aa
TRBV7-3	TRBJ2-2	.	TRBD2	TGTGCCAGCAGCTTTAGCGGGGCCGGGGAGCTGTTTTTT	CASSFSGAGELFF
TRBV15	TRBJ1-2	.	.	TGTGCCACCAGCAGAGATGGGTCTTTCGGCTACACCTTC	CATSRDGSFGYTF
TRBV6-5	TRBJ1-1	once	.	TGTGCCAGCAGTGACACAGAGGACACTGAAGCTTTCTTT	CASSDTEDTEAFF
TRBV7-3	TRBJ2-6	.	.	TGTGCCAGCAGCTTAAGGTCTGGGGCCAACGTCCTGACTTTC	CASSLRSGANVLTF
TRBV7-6	TRBJ1-2	once	TRBD1	TGTGCCAGCAGCCTACGGACAGGGGGGCCCTACACCTTC	CASSLRTGGPYTF
TRBV5-6	TRBJ1-1	.	.	TGTGCCAGCAGCTTGCCGGCCCAGAACACTGAAGCTTTCTTT	CASSLPAQNTEAFF
TRBV7-9	TRBJ2-5	.	.	TGTGCCAGCAGCTTAGAATGGGGGGCAGAGACCCAGTACTTC	CASSLEWGAETQYF
TRBV4-2	TRBJ1-1	.	.	TGTGCCAGCAGCCCCCGGGGGAACACTGAAGCTTTCTTT	CASSPRGNTEAFF
TRBV7-2	TRBJ1-4	once	.	TGTGCCAGCAGCGTAACAGCAACTAATGAAAAACTGTTTTTT	CASSVTATNEKLFF
TRBV5-1	TRBJ2-1	.	TRBD2	TGCGCCAGCAGCTTGGCCTCGGGACTAGCGGGAAGATACAATGAGCAGTTCTTC	CASSLASGLAGRYNEQFF
TRBV18	TRBJ2-5	.	TRBD2	TGTGCCAGCTCACCAGGACTAGTAGAGACCCAGTACTTC	CASSPGLVETQYF
TRBV4-3	TRBJ2-7	.	.	TGCGCCAGCAGCCAAGATGATTCCGGGACGCACTCGATTGGCGAGCAGTACTTC	CASSQDDSGTHSIGEQYF
TRBV28	TRBJ2-5	few	.	TGTGCCAGCAGGCAGGGTTTCTCGGCCCAGTACTTC	CASRQGFSAQYF
TRBV19	TRBJ2-1	.	.	TGTGCCAGTATTGGAGGGCACTACAATGAGCAGTTCTTC	CASIGGHYNEQFF
TRBV27	TRBJ2-3	once	.	TGTGCCAGCAAAAGGTGGCCGCCTAGCACAGATACGCAGTATTTT	CASKRWPPSTDTQYF
TRBV7-3	TRBJ2-3	.	.	TGTGCCAGCAGCTTACGAGTAGCGGATACGCAGTATTTT	CASSLRVADTQYF
TRBV4-1	TRBJ2-1	.	.	TGCGCCAGCAGCTCCCAAAATCGGGAAGGAGGTGAGCAGTTCTTC	CASSSQNREGGEQFF
TRBV4-3	TRBJ2-1	.	.	TGCGCCAGCAGCCAAGTATACCGAGTCAATGAGCAGTTCTTC	CASSQVYRVNEQFF
TRBV29-1	TRBJ2-7	.	.	TGCAGCGTTGACTTCGGAACTGCCGTCGAGCAGTACTTC	CSVDFGTAVEQYF
TRBV28	TRBJ1-1	.	.	TGCGCCAGCAGTTTAGTATCAGAGGTTTTCTTT	CASSLVSEVFF
TRBV7-9	TRBJ1-2	once	TRBD1	TGTGCCAGCAGCTTAATTGTTCCAGGGGGCAAGGGCTACACCTTC	CASSLIVPGGKGYTF
TRBV27	TRBJ2-7	.	TRBD2	TGTGCCAGCAGGACGGGGGGATCCTACGAGCAGTACTTC	CASRTGGSYEQYF
TRBV6-6	TRBJ1-2	few	.	TGTGCCAGCGAAAGAGGATCGTCTAATGGCTACACCTTC	CASERGSSNGYTF
TRBV30	TRBJ2-7	few	TRBD1	TGTGCCTTAGCCCGAGGGGGCTTCTACGAGCAGTACTTC	CALARGGFYEQYF
TRBV23-1	TRBJ2-4	.	TRBD2	TGCGCCAGCAGTCAATCAGGGAGGCTAGCGGTTATAGCCAAAAACATTCAGTACTTC	CASSQSGRLAVIAKNIQYF
TRBV9	TRBJ2-5	.	.	TGTGCCAGCAGCGGACTAAGCGAGACCCAGTACTTC	CASSGLSETQYF
TRBV19	TRBJ1-5	.	TRBD1	TGTGCCAGTAGTCGACAGGGAAACAATCAGCCCCAGCATTTT	CASSRQGNNQPQHF
TRBV29-1	TRBJ2-3	once	TRBD2	TGCAGCGTTGCATCGAGCGGGCGGGGGGAAGATACGCAGTATTTT	CSVASSGRGEDTQYF
TRBV9	TRBJ2-5	.	TRBD2	TGTGCCAGCAGCGTAGGTCTAGCGGGAGAGACCCAGTACTTC	CASSVGLAGETQYF
TRBV10-3	TRBJ2-4	.	.	TGTGCCATCAGTGACGGGACCAAAACCGGCTTCGTTCAGTACTTC	CAISDGTKTGFVQYF
TRBV5-4	TRBJ2-5	.	.	TGTGCCAGCAGCTTGGGCCAGACCAAAGAGACCCAGTACTTC	CASSLGQTKETQYF
TRBV19	TRBJ2-3	.	TRBD2	TGTGCCAGTAGTATTTGGGGGGGATCGGGAGATACGCAGTATTTT	CASSIWGGSGDTQYF
TRBV18	TRBJ1-2	.	.	TGTGCCAGCTCAAGGGACAATTACTATGGCTACACCTTC	CASSRDNYYGYTF
TRBV7-9	TRBJ2-2	once	TRBD2	TGTGCCAGCAGCTTGCAACTAGCGGGCACCGGGGAGCTGTTTTTT	CASSLQLAGTGELFF
TRBV28	TRBJ1-5	.	TRBD1	TGTGCCAGCAGCTCGGGACAGGGGGCGAATCAGCCCCAGCATTTT	CASSSGQGANQPQHF
TRBV5-1	TRBJ2-1	once	.	TGCGCCAGCAGCTTAACTTCACCGAATGAGCAGTTCTTC	CASSLTSPNEQFF
TRBV7-2	TRBJ2-7	.	.	TGTGCCAGCAGCCCCGACGGGGAGCAGTACTTC	CASSPDGEQYF
TRBV13	TRBJ1-1	.	.	TGTGCCAGCAGCTCGAATTGGGGCACTGAAGCTTTCTTT	CASSSNWGTEAFF
TRBV4-2	TRBJ2-3	.	.	TGTGCCAGCAGCCATGACCAACACACAGATACGCAGTATTTT	CASSHDQHTDTQYF